What follows describes a single T cell receptor beta chain. Its antigen remains unknown. Original handling: ImmunoSEQ gave junction-only sequences without quality scores, so filtering differed. Libraries were prepared by immunoSEQ multiplex PCR; TCRdb keeps only in-frame clonotypes and omits some of them. The V and J calls and clone size are taken from that table; D and trimming were inferred from the DNA. The sample carries approximately 2.1 million clones, approximately 95% recorded once. With 0 bases removed from V and 8 bases from J, the gap between germline ends came to 14 bases. Germline lookup yields CDR1 SGHRS and CDR2 YFSETQ. This CDR3 has 15 amino acids. This sample stems from a study of shared clonotypes between healthy human individuals. Study results and caveats: On the whole, naive subsets had larger estimated richness than memory subsets had.

All donors qualified as healthy HIV-negative adults and had experienced no recent acute infections or vaccinations. Investigators divided CD4+ cells into CD45RA+ naive and CD45RA-negative memory subsets. The specimen sequenced was naive CD4+ T cells from PBMCs. Regarding subset: CD45RA+ positively selected. The TCR originated in a man aged 18 to 29 in good health. Some clones in this sample may be carry-over from other donors' samples. The chain recombines TRBV5-1 with TRBJ1-4, with TRBD1 as a possible D gene (5 bases). Written as DNA, the CDR3 is TGCGCCAGCAGCTTGGCCCCCGGGACCGGGGAAAAACTGTTTTTT. Translated, it gives CASSLAPGTGEKLFF.